These 21 T cell receptor beta chains were sequenced from one sample in a study of vaccination and CD4 T cells after COVID-19 (dated 2022 in TCRdb). The sample's treatment or condition, from its label and the paper: approximately nine-day PBMC culture with coronavirus spike peptide pools or control peptides (ViraFEST assay). Receptors were amplified or captured by PCR. Instrument used: Illumina iSeq 100. DNA from cultured CD4+ T cells was subjected to TCR sequencing with the Oncomine TCR Beta short-read assay at the Johns Hopkins FTIC core. TCRdb reanalyzed the raw reads on its own, using fastp at Q25 for trimming and MiXCR for clone calling, and kept in-frame beta chains. Rows with one shared CDR3 protein collapse into an entry with the most common genes and DNA. Across this sample there are under 30,000 distinct CDR3 sequences, with around 67% seen only once. The ten largest clones represent roughly 20% of the sample.

These receptors have no known antigen. The sequencing used CD4+ T cells from blood, cultured in vitro, collected after SARS-CoV-2 vaccination. The source of these receptors is a human donor who received a COVID-19 vaccine.

The chain combines TRBV30 with TRBJ2-5; D remains ambiguous. CDR1 and CDR2 (germline): GTSNPN, SVGIG (reference sequence). V was pared by 5 bases and J by 7 bases, with 2 bases between. The CDR3 is made up of 8 amino acids. The CDR3 nucleotides read TGTGCCTGGGGGACCCAGTACTTC. Translated, it gives CAWGTQYF.

The chain links TRBV6-4 to TRBJ2-3, with TRBD2 identical over 8 bases. CDR3 size: 15 residues. CDR1 is MRHNA and CDR2 is SNTAGT in the germline V gene. Unmatched junction bases numbered 5, after V lost 2 bases and J lost 4 bases. The CDR3 is CASSDEAGGADTQYF. The CDR3 DNA is TGTGCCAGCAGTGACGAGGCGGGGGGAGCAGATACGCAGTATTTT.

The chain is built from TRBV20-1 and TRBJ1-1; TRBD1 matches 8 bases. Germline CDR1 reads DFQATT; CDR2 reads SNEGSKA (reference sequence). Trimming removed 1 base from V and 5 bases from J; junction bases left unmatched: 3. This CDR3 contains 13 residues. The CDR3 DNA reads TGCAGTGCTAGAGGACAGGGGTGGACTGAAGCTTTCTTT. Residues: CSARGQGWTEAFF.

The chain couples TRBV10-3 to TRBJ2-1; no reliable D call. CDR3 length: 14 amino acids. The V and J ends lost 2 bases and 5 bases respectively, with 10 bases between them. Germline V gene sequence: CDR1 ENHRY, CDR2 SYGVKD. The CDR3, as DNA: TGTGCCATCAGTGAGGAGGCGGCCAACAATGAGCAGTTCTTC. Translated: CAISEEAANNEQFF.

The rearrangement joins TRBV20-1 to TRBJ2-6, with 11 bases fitting TRBD1. V lost 2 bases, J lost 3 bases, and 9 bases stayed unmatched. The CDR3 is 18 residues long. Germline V gives CDR1 DFQATT, CDR2 SNEGSKA (reference sequence). The CDR3 is CSARPQGQGAGGANVLTF. The CDR3 DNA sequence: TGCAGTGCTAGACCACAAGGACAGGGGGCTGGTGGGGCCAACGTCCTGACTTTC.

The chain couples TRBV27 to TRBJ2-3, with TRBD2 matching over 10 bases. Trimming took 6 bases from V and 11 from J; bases not matched to a gene: 17. The CDR3 is made up of 16 amino acids. Looked up from germline, CDR1 is MNHEY and CDR2 is SMNVEV (reference sequence). The CDR3 coding sequence is TGTGCCAGCAGCCCAATTTCCGAGCGGGGGGGCCGAAGGCAGTATTTT. Translated, it gives CASSPISERGGRRQYF.

The rearrangement joins TRBV7-3 to TRBJ2-3; no reliable D call. Trimming stripped 1 base from V and 3 bases from J, with 8 bases between. This CDR3 has 14 amino acids. Per the germline V gene, CDR1 is SGHTA and CDR2 is FQGTGA. CDR3 region: CASSLNPVTDTQYF. The CDR3, as DNA: TGTGCCAGCAGCTTAAACCCAGTGACAGATACGCAGTATTTT.

This clonotype was picked up a small number of times. The chain joins TRBV20-1 to TRBJ2-3; 9 nucleotides agree with TRBD2. Trimming took 6 bases from V and 4 from J; bases not matched to a gene: 11. This CDR3 comprises 15 residues. Germline V CDR1 and CDR2: DFQATT, SNEGSKA (reference sequence). The CDR3 DNA is TGCAGTGCGCAACTGGGCGGGGGGGTCGCAGATACGCAGTATTTT. As protein: CSAQLGGGVADTQYF.

This clonotype was counted only a few times. The chain couples TRBV20-1 to TRBJ1-3, with a tentative D call TRBD1 (6 bases). This CDR3 region has 13 residues. The V end lost 5 bases, the J end lost 13 bases, and 21 bases lay between the germline ends. Germline CDR1 is DFQATT and CDR2 is SNEGSKA (reference sequence). The CDR3 sequence is CSAARTEGNRIYF. CDR3 DNA sequence: TGCAGTGCTGCCCGGACAGAAGGAAACAGGATATATTTT.

This clonotype was picked up a small number of times. This chain connects TRBV12-3 or TRBV12-4 to TRBJ1-2; maybe TRBD1 (6 bases). The CDR3 totals 15 residues. Trimming took 6 bases from V and 8 from J, leaving 22 bases between them. CDR3 nucleotides: TGTGCCAGCAGCCCCACGAACAGGGATCGAGGGGGCTACACCTTC. This encodes CASSPTNRDRGGYTF.

This sequence joins TRBV20-1 and TRBJ1-3; D gene unclear. V lost 5 bases, J lost 1 base, and 6 bases lay in between. Germline V gene lookup returns CDR1 DFQATT and CDR2 SNEGSKA (reference sequence). The CDR3 runs to 12 residues. CDR3 nucleotides: TGCAGTGCTGCCTCGTCTGGAAACACCATATATTTT. This encodes CSAASSGNTIYF.

This chain links TRBV27 with TRBJ1-5, with D maybe TRBD1 (5 bases). CDR1 is MNHEY, CDR2 SMNVEV, per germline (reference sequence). This CDR3 has 14 residues. V was pared by 5 bases and J by 2 bases, with 10 bases between. The CDR3 loop is CASSPQGGNQPQHF. CDR3 bases: TGTGCCAGCAGTCCCCAGGGAGGCAATCAGCCCCAGCATTTT.

The rearrangement uses TRBV5-5 and TRBJ1-5, with 7 nucleotides matching TRBD1. This CDR3 has 17 amino acids. CDR1 is SGHKS, CDR2 YYEKEE, per germline (reference sequence). V was pared by 4 bases and J by 0 bases, with 10 bases of the junction left unmatched. CDR3 sequence reads: CASSIRQGRYSNQPQHF. The DNA for the CDR3 is TGTGCCAGCAGCATTCGACAGGGCCGTTATAGCAATCAGCCCCAGCATTTT.

This clonotype has only a few counts. V gene TRBV6-1 combines with J gene TRBJ2-5; either TRBD1 or TRBD2 may fit D (5 bases each). The CDR3 loop spans 13 amino acids. CDR1 MNHNS and CDR2 SASEGT come from the germline V gene. Trimming shortened V by 7 bases and J by 8 bases, and 17 bases separated the two germline ends. The CDR3 reads CASTLTIRDTQYF. The CDR3 nucleotides are TGTGCCAGCACCTTGACTATTCGGGACACCCAGTACTTC.

This clonotype has only a few counts. J is TRBJ1-5 and V is TRBV24-1; TRBD1 might be the D (6 bases). The CDR3 totals 14 residues. Germline V gene lookup returns CDR1 KGHDR and CDR2 SFDVKD. With 7 bases removed from V and 5 bases from J, the gap between germline ends came to 14 bases. This CDR3 reads CATSETDSHQPQHF. The CDR3 nucleotides read TGTGCCACCAGCGAGACGGACAGCCATCAGCCCCAGCATTTT.

The J gene is TRBJ1-5, the V gene TRBV7-2; D is unresolved. Trimming removed 1 base from V and 4 bases from J, with 11 bases in between. The CDR3 is made up of 15 amino acids. Germline assignment: CDR1 SGHTA and CDR2 FQGNSA. The CDR3 DNA reads TGTGCCAGCAGCTTAGACGGACGGACGAATCAGCCCCAGCATTTT. It translates to CASSLDGRTNQPQHF.

A few counts support this clonotype. This rearrangement joins TRBV6-1 to TRBJ1-5, with TRBD1 identical over 9 bases. There are 15 residues in the CDR3. Germline CDR1 MNHNS, CDR2 SASEGT. With V trimmed by 4 bases and J by 3 bases, 4 bases remained unmatched. In DNA form, the CDR3 reads TGTGCCAGCAGTGGCGGGACAGGGTCCAATCAGCCCCAGCATTTT. Translated: CASSGGTGSNQPQHF.

The V and J genes are TRBV7-3 and TRBJ1-2; no definite D call. With 5 bases removed from V and 5 bases from J, the gap between germline ends came to 12 bases. The CDR3 consists of 13 residues. Germline lookup yields CDR1 SGHTA and CDR2 FQGTGA. The CDR3 spells CASSPTPGYGYTF. As DNA, the CDR3 is TGTGCCAGCAGCCCTACCCCTGGATATGGCTACACCTTC. The whole variable domain, filled in from reference TRBV7-3 and TRBJ1-2, reads GAGVSQTPSNKVTEKGKYVELRCDPISGHTALYWYRQSLGQGPEFLIYFQGTGAADDSGLPNDRFFAVRPEGSVSTLKIQRTERGDSAVYLCASSPTPGYGYTFGSGTRLTVV.

This chain joins TRBV20-1 and TRBJ1-5; no reliable D call. Germline CDR1 and CDR2: DFQATT and SNEGSKA (reference sequence). CDR3 length: 15 residues. Trimming took 1 base from V and 6 from J, leaving 16 bases between them. The CDR3 nucleotides read TGCAGTGCTAGAGTTGACGACCCCTCGGGTCAGCCCCAGCATTTT. This sequence encodes CSARVDDPSGQPQHF.

In this sample, this clonotype turned up a few times. This chain links TRBV24-1 with TRBJ2-3, with D uncertain. There are 13 residues in the CDR3. Looked up from germline, CDR1 is KGHDR and CDR2 is SFDVKD. The ends were cut back, 4 bases at V and 0 bases at J, with 4 bases in the middle. The CDR3 DNA reads TGTGCCACCAGTGAAGGGAGCACAGATACGCAGTATTTT. Its protein is CATSEGSTDTQYF.

The chain employs TRBV20-1 and TRBJ2-4; TRBD2 aligns across 10 bases. The CDR3 is made up of 16 amino acids. The germline V gene encodes CDR1 DFQATT and CDR2 SNEGSKA (reference sequence). Trimming cost V 3 bases and J 0 bases; bases outside gene matches: 5. This CDR3 is CSASPSGGLAKNIQYF. CDR3 DNA sequence: TGCAGTGCTAGTCCTAGCGGGGGACTAGCCAAAAACATTCAGTACTTC.